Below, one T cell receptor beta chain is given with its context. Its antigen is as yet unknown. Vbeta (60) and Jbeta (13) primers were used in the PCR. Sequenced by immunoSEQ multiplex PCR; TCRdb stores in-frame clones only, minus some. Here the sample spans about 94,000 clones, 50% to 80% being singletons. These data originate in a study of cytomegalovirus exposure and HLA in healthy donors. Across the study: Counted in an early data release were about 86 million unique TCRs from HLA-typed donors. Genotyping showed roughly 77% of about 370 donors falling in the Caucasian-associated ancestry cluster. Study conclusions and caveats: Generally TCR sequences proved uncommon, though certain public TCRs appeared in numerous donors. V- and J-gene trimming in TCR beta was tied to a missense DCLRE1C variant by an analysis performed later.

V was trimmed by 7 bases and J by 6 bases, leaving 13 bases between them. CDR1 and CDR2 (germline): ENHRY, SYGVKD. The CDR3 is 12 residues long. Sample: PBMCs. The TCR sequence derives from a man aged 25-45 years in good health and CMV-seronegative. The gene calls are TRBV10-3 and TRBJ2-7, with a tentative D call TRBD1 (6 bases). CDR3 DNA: TGTGCCATCAACACAGGGTCCAGCGAGCAGTACTTC. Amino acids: CAINTGSSEQYF.